The 8 T cell receptor beta chains in this list originate from one sample, sequenced in a study of neurological immune-mediated disorders. TCRdb recomputed calls from the 5' RACE reads with MiXCR, one row per CDR3 protein. The sample consists of around 25,000 distinct CDR3 sequences, about 13% of them appearing once. Sequencing used PBMCs. Source of these receptors: a woman between 55 and 75 years old with HTLV-1-associated myelopathy (HAM/TSP).

The chain joins TRBV11-3 to TRBJ2-1, with D possibly being TRBD1 (6 bases). Germline V gives CDR1 SGHNT, CDR2 YENEEA. V shed 6 bases and J shed 4 bases, with 10 bases lying between them. This CDR3 spans 13 amino acids. The CDR3 spells CASSLQGYNEQFF. CDR3 nucleotides: TGTGCCAGCAGTCTCCAGGGGTACAATGAGCAGTTCTTC.

At least ten counts were recorded for this clonotype. The chain joins TRBV20-1 to TRBJ2-1; D remains ambiguous. The CDR3 loop spans 13 amino acids. In germline, CDR1 is DFQATT, CDR2 SNEGSKA (reference sequence). V was trimmed by 4 bases and J by 3 bases, leaving 10 bases between them. The CDR3, as DNA: TGCAGTGCTAAAAACTCTAACTACAATGAGCAGTTCTTC. It yields the protein CSAKNSNYNEQFF.

This clonotype was seen repeatedly, ten times or more. The rearrangement links TRBV7-2 to TRBJ1-2; 9 positions agree with TRBD1. The CDR3 covers 15 residues. With 3 bases clipped from V and 4 bases from J, the junction kept 6 bases outside the gene matches. Per the germline V gene, CDR1 is SGHTA and CDR2 is FQGNSA. CDR3 sequence reads: CASSLWDRASYGYTF. CDR3 DNA sequence: TGTGCCAGCAGCTTGTGGGACAGGGCCTCCTATGGCTACACCTTC. The variable domain in full, with the rest retrieved from reference TRBV7-2 and TRBJ1-2, is GAGVSQSPSNKVTEKGKDVELRCDPISGHTALYWYRQSLGQGLEFLIYFQGNSAPDKSGLPSDRFSAERTGGSVSTLTIQRTQQEDSAVYLCASSLWDRASYGYTFGSGTRLTVV.

There are many counts of this clonotype. The junction does not match germline at one end; this may be a read error. The chain combines TRBV20-1 with TRBJ1-2; 7 bases match TRBD1. CDR1 and CDR2 from the germline V gene are DFQATT and SNEGSKA (reference sequence). The CDR3 is made up of 13 amino acids. Here the CDR3 DNA reads TGCAGTGCTAGCCCCCCAGGGGGGCCCCCTATAAATTTC. Its protein product is CSASPPGGPPINF.

The J gene is TRBJ2-3, the V gene TRBV19, with D possibly being TRBD1 (5 bases). The germline V and J ends were trimmed by 6 bases and 4 bases, with 14 bases remaining between them. The CDR3 runs to 14 residues. CDR1 LNHDA and CDR2 SQIVND come from the germline V gene (reference sequence). The CDR3 DNA is TGTGCCAGTAGAACAACAGGCGGACCAGATACGCAGTATTTT. This translates into CASRTTGGPDTQYF.

The rearrangement joins TRBV10-2 to TRBJ1-4, with unresolved D. Between the trimmed V and J ends, which lost 5 bases and 7 bases, there was a span of 8 bases. The CDR3 is 12 amino acids. Germline assignment: CDR1 WSHSY and CDR2 SAAADI. In DNA form, the CDR3 reads TGCGCCAGCAGTCGGACGGTTGAAAAACTGTTTTTT. It codes for CASSRTVEKLFF.

This clonotype was seen at least ten times. V is TRBV5-1 and J is TRBJ1-1; TRBD1 might be the D (5 bases). Trimming removed 0 bases from V and 1 base from J, with 10 bases in between. The CDR3 sequence is 15 residues long. CDR1 and CDR2 (germline): SGHRS, YFSETQ. CDR3 sequence: CASSLALGQNTEAFF. The CDR3 DNA sequence: TGCGCCAGCAGCTTGGCTTTGGGGCAGAACACTGAAGCTTTCTTT.

This clonotype was counted many times. The chain links TRBV20-1 to TRBJ1-1, with D hard to call. CDR3 size: 14 residues. Germline V gene sequence: CDR1 DFQATT, CDR2 SNEGSKA (reference sequence). Trimming took off 6 bases at V and 3 bases at J, with 17 bases between the two ends. The CDR3 nucleotides read TGCAGTGCCCAGATGGGCGGGCTCGACACTGAAGCTTTCTTT. Its protein is CSAQMGGLDTEAFF.